The 32 T cell receptor beta chains listed next were all sequenced from one sample in a study of CD8 T cells in ankylosing spondylitis. Study-wide results and caveats: Seemingly distinctive of ankylosing spondylitis blood was a TCR beta motif formed by eight highly homologous variants.

TCRdb itself ran the 5' RACE reads through MiXCR, one entry per CDR3 protein. The sample shows a few hundred thousand distinct CDR3 sequences, over 9.5% of them seen only once. What these receptors recognize is not known. Source material: blood, either unsorted or a sorted T cell fraction (not recorded which). Source of these receptors: a male donor with ankylosing spondylitis.

The chain combines TRBV4-1 with TRBJ2-4; possible D gene TRBD2, 6 bases. There are 14 residues in the CDR3. Germline CDR1 MGHRA, CDR2 YSYEKL. V was shortened by 4 bases and J by 3 bases, with 10 bases between the two germline ends. In DNA, the CDR3 is TGCGCCAGCAGCCTTAGCGGTAACAAAAACATTCAGTACTTC. It is translated as CASSLSGNKNIQYF.

The J gene is TRBJ2-6, the V gene TRBV5-1; 9 bases align to TRBD1. The CDR3 has 17 residues. J gave up 0 bases and V 4 bases, and 5 bases lay outside the gene matches. Germline V gene lookup returns CDR1 SGHRS and CDR2 YFSETQ. CDR3 region: CASSGRTGVSGANVLTF. CDR3 in DNA: TGCGCCAGCAGCGGCCGGACAGGGGTCTCTGGGGCCAACGTCCTGACTTTC.

The J gene is TRBJ2-7, the V gene TRBV20-1; D is possibly TRBD1 (6 bases). The CDR3 is made up of 12 amino acids. The V end lost 5 bases, the J end lost 6 bases, and 14 bases lay between the germline ends. Per germline, CDR1 DFQATT and CDR2 SNEGSKA (reference sequence). The CDR3 nucleotides read TGCAGTGCTCGAAGCCCAGGGGCCGAGCAGTACTTC. Its protein is CSARSPGAEQYF.

The chain uses TRBV5-5 and TRBJ2-7; 13 bases are shared with TRBD2. The germline gives CDR1 SGHKS, CDR2 YYEKEE (reference sequence). This CDR3 is built from 16 residues. Unmatched junction bases numbered 7, after V lost 4 bases and J lost 3 bases. CDR3 protein: CASSRGLAGIYYEQYF. DNA for the CDR3: TGTGCCAGCAGCCGGGGACTAGCGGGAATTTACTACGAGCAGTACTTC. The whole variable domain, filled in from reference TRBV5-5 and TRBJ2-7, reads DAGVTQSPTHLIKTRGQQVTLRCSPISGHKSVSWYQQVLGQGPQFIFQYYEKEERGRGNFPDRFSARQFPNYSSELNVNALLLGDSALYLCASSRGLAGIYYEQYFGPGTRLTVT.

The genes are TRBV5-1 and TRBJ1-1; possibly TRBD1 for D (5 bases). CDR1 SGHRS and CDR2 YFSETQ come from the germline V gene. Trimming shortened V by 2 bases and J by 8 bases, and 16 bases separated the two germline ends. This CDR3 is 14 amino acids long. CDR3 sequence (DNA): TGCGCCAGCAGCTTCAGCTCAGGTGGGGGAGAAGCTTTCTTT. It codes for CASSFSSGGGEAFF.

This clonotype appeared many times. The CDR3 coding sequence is TGTGCCAGCAGGACGGAAAAGGGGGCCAACGTCCTGACTTTC. It specifies CASRTEKGANVLTF. The genes are TRBV3-1 and TRBJ2-6; D gene ambiguous. V was cut by 6 bases and J by 4 bases, with 10 bases left in between. Germline CDR1 is LGHDT and CDR2 is YNNKEL (reference sequence). This CDR3 region has 14 residues.

The J gene is TRBJ2-2, the V gene TRBV6-1; D perhaps matches TRBD1 (5 bases). CDR3 size: 14 residues. Germline CDR1 is MNHNS and CDR2 is SASEGT. V was clipped by 6 bases and J by 7 bases, with 15 bases between them. The CDR3 nucleotides are TGTGCCAGCAGACAGCTAGGGGCCGGCGGGGAGCTGTTTTTT. Protein product: CASRQLGAGGELFF.

This clonotype was counted between two and nine times. The V gene is TRBV6-5, the J gene TRBJ2-7; 14 bases agree with TRBD2. V lost 2 bases and J lost 7; bases outside the gene matches: 7. The germline V gene encodes CDR1 MNHEY and CDR2 SVGAGI. The CDR3 is 16 amino acids. The CDR3 DNA is TGTGCCAGCAGTTACCCGGGACTAGCGGGAGAGGGGGAGCAGTACTTC. This gives the protein CASSYPGLAGEGEQYF.

The sample holds a few counts of this clonotype. The chain couples TRBV6-1 to TRBJ2-1; no reliable D call. Trimming left V 3 bases short and J 7 bases short, with 7 bases between. The CDR3 runs 12 residues. Germline values: CDR1 MNHNS, CDR2 SASEGT. CDR3 loop: CASSEVGNEQFF. CDR3 DNA: TGTGCCAGCAGTGAGGTAGGAAATGAGCAGTTCTTC.

This clonotype was observed a handful of times. The chain is built from TRBV11-3 and TRBJ2-7; possible D gene TRBD1, 6 bases. Germline CDR1 SGHNT, CDR2 YENEEA. V was clipped by 1 base and J by 2 bases, with 12 bases between them. The CDR3 runs to 15 residues. The CDR3 region is CASSLGAGVPYEQYV. The CDR3 region has the DNA TGTGCCAGCAGCTTAGGGGCAGGGGTCCCCTACGAGCAGTACGTC.

This clonotype was seen a few times. This chain uses TRBV25-1 with TRBJ1-2; TRBD1 matches 10 bases. There are 15 residues in the CDR3. Germline V gene data show CDR1 as MGHDK and CDR2 as SYGVNS. V lost 4 bases to trimming and J lost 8 bases; unmatched junction nucleotides: 10. This CDR3 is CASSALTGTGVGYTF. DNA of the CDR3: TGTGCCAGCAGTGCCCTTACCGGGACAGGGGTGGGCTACACCTTC.

This clonotype was seen only a few times. The rearrangement links TRBV7-2 to TRBJ2-7; 8 nucleotides agree with TRBD2. This CDR3 has 15 residues. The V and J ends lost 3 bases and 3 bases, in that order; junction bases with no gene match: 7. Germline V gene data show CDR1 as SGHTA and CDR2 as FQGNSA. The CDR3 DNA reads as TGTGCCAGCAGCTTGGGTGGGACTAGGTTCTACGAGCAGTACTTC. Protein: CASSLGGTRFYEQYF.

This clonotype was observed at least ten times. The rearrangement uses TRBV7-2 and TRBJ2-3; no reliable D call. The CDR3 is 14 residues long. Trimming removed 2 bases at V and 3 bases at J, with 9 bases between. Germline V lookup: CDR1 SGHTA, CDR2 FQGNSA. The CDR3 reads CASSLKTGTDTQYF. The DNA for the CDR3 is TGTGCCAGCAGCTTAAAAACCGGGACAGATACGCAGTATTTT. Looking up the rest from reference TRBV7-2 and TRBJ2-3 gives the full variable domain: GAGVSQSPSNKVTEKGKDVELRCDPISGHTALYWYRQSLGQGLEFLIYFQGNSAPDKSGLPSDRFSAERTGGSVSTLTIQRTQQEDSAVYLCASSLKTGTDTQYFGPGTRLTVL.

This chain joins TRBV29-1 and TRBJ1-2; D is perhaps TRBD1 (5 bases). The CDR3 totals 14 residues. V lost 0 bases to trimming and J lost 8 bases, with 16 bases between them. Germline V gives CDR1 SQVTM, CDR2 ANQGSEA. The CDR3 DNA reads TGCAGCGTTGAAGATCCCCCAGGGAGCGGCGGCTACACCTTC. Residues: CSVEDPPGSGGYTF.

A few counts support this clonotype. The chain links TRBV20-1 to TRBJ1-1; D remains unclear. V lost 5 bases, J lost 1 base, and 8 bases lay in between. Germline CDR1 is DFQATT and CDR2 is SNEGSKA (reference sequence). This CDR3 is built from 12 residues. The CDR3 spells CSAYKGNTEAFF. The CDR3 nucleotides are TGCAGTGCTTATAAGGGGAACACTGAAGCTTTCTTT.

This clonotype was recorded a few times. The V and J genes are TRBV24-1 and TRBJ2-7; 7 bases fit TRBD1. This CDR3 spans 15 amino acids. V lost 4 bases to trimming and J lost 0 bases; unmatched junction nucleotides: 5. Per the germline V gene, CDR1 is KGHDR and CDR2 is SFDVKD. The CDR3 sequence is CATSDYGQASYEQYV. For the CDR3, the DNA is TGTGCCACCAGTGACTATGGACAGGCCTCCTACGAGCAGTACGTC.

This clonotype was seen only a few times. The chain recombines TRBV14 with TRBJ2-5, with D perhaps given as TRBD1 or TRBD2 (5 bases each). Trimming shortened V by 4 bases and J by 5 bases, and 20 bases separated the two germline ends. This CDR3 comprises 16 residues. CDR1 is SGHDN, CDR2 FVKESK, per germline. Here the CDR3 DNA reads TGTGCCAGCAGCCCCAAGGAGGAGGAGAGGGGCGAGACCCAGTACTTC. Translating it yields CASSPKEEERGETQYF.

The chain uses TRBV2 and TRBJ2-7; 12 bases fit TRBD2. Trimming removed 3 bases from V and 3 bases from J; junction bases left unmatched: 3. The CDR3 sequence is 15 residues long. Germline CDR1 is SNHLY and CDR2 is FYNNEI. The CDR3 sequence is CASSDRLAGVYEQYF. In DNA, the CDR3 is TGTGCCAGCAGTGATAGACTAGCGGGAGTCTACGAGCAGTACTTC.

The sample holds a few counts of this clonotype. The chain is built from TRBV30 and TRBJ2-1; tentatively, D is TRBD2 (6 bases). The length of the CDR3 is 15 residues. V lost 3 bases and J 9 bases, leaving 21 bases between the germline ends. Looked up from germline, CDR1 is GTSNPN and CDR2 is SVGIG (reference sequence). CDR3 DNA: TGTGCCTGGAGAGGTTGGAGGGGCGATCTGGGTGAGCAGTTCTTC. This gives the protein CAWRGWRGDLGEQFF.

This clonotype was counted between two and nine times. The genes are TRBV6-1 and TRBJ2-1; the match to TRBD1 covers 9 bases. With V trimmed by 6 bases and J by 3 bases, 6 bases remained unmatched. This CDR3 is built from 15 residues. CDR1 and CDR2 from the germline V gene are MNHNS and SASEGT. CDR3 DNA: TGTGCCAGCAGCCCCCGGGACAGGGTCTACAATGAGCAGTTCTTC. Its translation: CASSPRDRVYNEQFF.

The chain combines TRBV3-1 with TRBJ2-2; D is unresolved. Trimming stripped 1 base from V and 4 bases from J, with 13 bases between. Germline V gene lookup returns CDR1 LGHDT and CDR2 YNNKEL (reference sequence). The CDR3 is 16 amino acids. CDR3 coding DNA: TGTGCCAGCAGCCAAGTTGTCCCAAGCTCCACCGGGGAGCTGTTTTTT. Translated: CASSQVVPSSTGELFF.

The chain has TRBV12-3 or TRBV12-4 and TRBJ2-5, with a possible D match to TRBD1 (5 bases). V was shortened by 5 bases and J by 5 bases, with 12 bases between the two germline ends. The CDR3 is 13 residues long. CDR3: CASSPAGWETQYF. CDR3 nucleotide sequence: TGTGCCAGCAGTCCTGCAGGGTGGGAGACCCAGTACTTC.

In this sample, this clonotype turned up many times. The gene calls are TRBV13 and TRBJ2-1; 13 bases line up with TRBD2. V lost 2 bases to trimming and J lost 7 bases; unmatched junction nucleotides: 5. The CDR3 is 16 amino acids. Germline CDR1 PRHDT, CDR2 FYEKMQ (reference sequence). In nucleotides, the CDR3 is TGTGCCAGCAGCTTACGCGGGACTAGCGGGAAGAATGAGCAGTTCTTC. Its translation: CASSLRGTSGKNEQFF.

This chain links TRBV18 with TRBJ2-3; a possible D gene is TRBD2 (5 bases). The CDR3 sequence is 14 residues long. Trimming cost V 2 bases and J 4 bases, with 10 bases left between them. The V gene's germline CDR1 is KGHSH and CDR2 LQKENI. CDR3 residues: CASSPYTAADTQYF. The CDR3 nucleotides read TGTGCCAGCTCACCATATACAGCGGCAGATACGCAGTATTTT. Together with reference TRBV18 and TRBJ2-3, the CDR3 gives the full variable domain: NAGVMQNPRHLVRRRGQEARLRCSPMKGHSHVYWYRQLPEEGLKFMVYLQKENIIDESGMPKERFSAEFPKEGPSILRIQQVVRGDSAAYFCASSPYTAADTQYFGPGTRLTVL.

J is TRBJ2-7 and V is TRBV20-1; no reliable D call. CDR3 length: 13 residues. Germline values: CDR1 DFQATT, CDR2 SNEGSKA (reference sequence). V dropped 0 bases and J dropped 4 bases, with 10 bases sitting between them. The CDR3 protein is CSARDLPRYEQYF. The CDR3 DNA is TGCAGTGCTAGAGACCTCCCACGATACGAGCAGTACTTC.

This clonotype was observed many times. The rearrangement links TRBV5-1 to TRBJ1-5, with TRBD1 matching over 9 bases. Germline V gives CDR1 SGHRS, CDR2 YFSETQ. Germline trimming cut 4 bases from V and 4 bases from J; bases unmatched to any gene: 6. There are 15 residues in the CDR3. The CDR3 reads CASSPGQGTNQPQHF. In nucleotides, the CDR3 is TGCGCCAGCAGCCCCGGACAGGGGACAAATCAGCCCCAGCATTTT.

This clonotype has just a few counts. V gene TRBV20-1 combines with J gene TRBJ1-1; D is unresolved. The CDR3 contains 13 residues. CDR1 is DFQATT and CDR2 is SNEGSKA in the germline V gene (reference sequence). The V end was cut by 3 bases, the J end by 1 base, with 9 bases between. The CDR3 sequence: CSASLSENTEAFF. The CDR3 region has the DNA TGCAGTGCTAGTTTATCGGAGAACACTGAAGCTTTCTTT.

There are many counts of this clonotype. The chain uses TRBV12-3 or TRBV12-4 and TRBJ1-5; D is possibly TRBD1 (5 bases). This CDR3 is 13 amino acids long. With 4 bases removed from V and 7 bases from J, the gap between germline ends came to 11 bases. For the CDR3, the DNA is TGTGCCAGCAGTTCGGACACTTGGCAGCCCCAGCATTTT. Protein: CASSSDTWQPQHF.

This clonotype was observed a few times. The chain carries TRBV24-1 and TRBJ2-1; TRBD1 agrees at 10 bases. The ends lost 5 bases at V and 8 bases at J; junction bases unmatched: 11. This CDR3 contains 16 residues. Germline CDR1 and CDR2: KGHDR and SFDVKD. The CDR3 region has the DNA TGTGCCACCAGTGTTGGGTGGGACAGGGGTCGGTATGAGCAGTTCTTC. It translates to CATSVGWDRGRYEQFF.

This clonotype appeared a few times. One junction end does not reproduce the germline sequence, and a read error may be involved. The gene calls are TRBV6-2 or TRBV6-3 and TRBJ2-2; D might be TRBD2 (5 bases). This CDR3 comprises 16 residues. The V gene's germline CDR1 is MNHEY and CDR2 SVGEGT. The CDR3 region has the DNA TGTGCCAGCAGTCCCCGGGGAGCGGCGAACGCCGGGGAGCTGTTTTTT. It is translated as CASSPRGAANAGELFF.

V usage is TRBV20-1 and J usage is TRBJ2-2; weak D call: TRBD1 (6 bases). This CDR3 has 14 amino acids. Germline V CDR1 and CDR2: DFQATT, SNEGSKA (reference sequence). V gave up 5 bases and J gave up 7 bases, with 17 bases separating them. CDR3 loop: CSARPGTFFGELFF. For the CDR3, the DNA is TGCAGTGCTCGGCCCGGGACATTCTTCGGGGAGCTGTTTTTT.

The table lists this clonotype with a few counts. The chain recombines TRBV2 with TRBJ2-7; weak D call: TRBD2 (6 bases). The CDR3 sequence is 13 residues long. V dropped 3 bases and J dropped 4 bases, with 10 bases sitting between them. Germline values: CDR1 SNHLY, CDR2 FYNNEI. The CDR3 here is CASSDRGTYEQYF. CDR3 nucleotides: TGTGCCAGCAGTGATCGGGGGACGTACGAGCAGTACTTC.